This T cell receptor beta chain stems from a study of blood T cell repertoires in COVID-19. Study-level information: Sites in the United States, Italy and Spain provided acute and convalescent COVID-19 samples.

Authors' analysis steps: Quantification of nucleated cells was approximated via reference gene primer amplification. The data were produced by immunoSEQ multiplex PCR, yet TCRdb's version contains in-frame clones alone and is incomplete. D and trimming were read from the DNA, whereas the V and J calls and clone size are those reported in that table. Of 450,000 or so clones detected, around 89% appear once; the ten largest clones hold about 1.4%. Germline V gene lookup returns CDR1 SGHRS and CDR2 YFSETQ. The CDR3 runs to 16 residues. The junction had 10 bases not matched to a gene; V was cut back by 3 bases and J by 5 bases.

This chain links TRBV5-1 with TRBJ1-4; the match to TRBD1 covers 7 bases. The receptor was isolated from a woman in her thirties or forties with COVID-19, enrolled during active disease. Sequenced input: peripheral blood. CDR3 nucleotide sequence: TGCGCCAGCAGCTCACTACCGGGACAGCCAAATGAAAAACTGTTTTTT. It is translated as CASSSLPGQPNEKLFF.